This is a list of T cell receptor beta chains from one sample in a study of OX40 agonist ivuxolimab in advanced cancers. Using immunoSEQ multiplex PCR, the repertoire was profiled, and TCRdb retains in-frame clones only, with some absent. This table holds tens of thousands of clones, roughly 85% found once. The sequencing used CD4+ or CD8+ T cells sorted from blood, collected in a trial of the OX40 agonist ivuxolimab. Receptors originate from an adult with an advanced solid tumor such as melanoma, head and neck, liver or kidney cancer. Each CDR3 is given with its conserved first and last residue. The D gene is left open where the match is weak. The size field is filled for only some rows; it gives once, few, many or a size class.

j_gene | v_gene | d_gene | abundance | CDR3nt | CDR3aa
TRBJ1-5 | TRBV4-1 | . | . | TGCGCCAGCAGCCAACCGTATCAGCCCCAGCATTTT | CASSQPYQPQHF
TRBJ1-2 | TRBV29-1 | . | . | TGCAGCGTCGGTACCTCAGGGGCAGGAGGCTACACCTTC | CSVGTSGAGGYTF
TRBJ2-2 | TRBV5-6 | . | . | TGTGCCAGCAGCTTTTACAGGGATTCCGGGGAGCTGTTTTTT | CASSFYRDSGELFF
TRBJ1-1 | TRBV7-9 | TRBD1 | . | TGTGCCAGCAGCTCCCAAGGACAGGGAAGCACTGAAGCTTTCTTT | CASSSQGQGSTEAFF
TRBJ2-4 | TRBV5-1 | TRBD2 | . | TGCGCCAGCAGCCCCCAGACTAGCGGGGACATTCAGTACTTC | CASSPQTSGDIQYF
TRBJ2-7 | TRBV6-5 | . | . | TGTGCCAGCGGGGAGGGACAGGACCCCTACGAGCAGTACTTC | CASGEGQDPYEQYF
TRBJ1-1 | TRBV5-4 | . | . | TGTGCCAGCAGCTTCTCCCAGAACACTGAAGCTTTCTTT | CASSFSQNTEAFF
TRBJ1-2 | TRBV18 | . | . | TGTGCCAGCTCACCACGAAAAGATGGCTACACCTTC | CASSPRKDGYTF
TRBJ1-3 | TRBV5-6 | TRBD1 | once | TGTGCCAGCAGTAGGGACAGGGGCCACCTCTCTGGAAACACCATATATTTT | CASSRDRGHLSGNTIYF
TRBJ1-2 | TRBV6-1 | . | few | TGTGCCAGCAGTCGAGGGGGTACCTATGGCTACACCTTC | CASSRGGTYGYTF
TRBJ2-3 | TRBV30 | TRBD2 | once | TGTGCCTGGAGCGGACTAGCGGCGACAGATACGCAGTATTTT | CAWSGLAATDTQYF
TRBJ1-2 | TRBV7-9 | . | . | TGTGCCAGCAGCCCTGACAGGAACTATGGCTACACCTTC | CASSPDRNYGYTF
TRBJ1-5 | TRBV7-6 | . | . | TGTGCCAGCAGCTTGGGGACAAATCAGCCCCAGCATTTT | CASSLGTNQPQHF
TRBJ1-3 | TRBV6-6 | . | once | TGTGCCAGCAGCCCCCGGCTTCTCTCTGGAAACACCATATATTTT | CASSPRLLSGNTIYF
TRBJ2-7 | TRBV6-1 | TRBD1 | . | TGTGCCAGCAGTGAGGTGGACAGGGAGCAGCAGTACTTC | CASSEVDREQQYF
TRBJ2-6 | TRBV6-1 | . | . | TGTGCCAGCAGTGAGGGTCCCCCTAACGTCCTGACTTTC | CASSEGPPNVLTF
TRBJ2-3 | TRBV28 | TRBD2 | . | TGTGCCAGCAGCGATGGACTAGCGGGCATCACAGATACGCAGTATTTT | CASSDGLAGITDTQYF
TRBJ1-5 | TRBV18 | TRBD1 | . | TGTGCCAGCTCACCAAGGGGACAGGGGGCGGAGCCCCAGCATTTT | CASSPRGQGAEPQHF
TRBJ1-3 | TRBV7-2 | . | . | TGTGCCAGCAGCTTAGCGGTCAGAAACACCATATATTTT | CASSLAVRNTIYF
TRBJ2-1 | TRBV15 | TRBD2 | . | TGTGCCACCAGCAGAGATGTCGGACTAGCGGGAGGGTATAAGGAAAATGAGCAGTTCTTC | CATSRDVGLAGGYKENEQFF
TRBJ2-7 | TRBV7-9 | . | . | TGTGCCAGCAGCTCCTCTGGGATCCCCTACGAGCAGTACTTC | CASSSSGIPYEQYF
TRBJ2-3 | TRBV7-9 | . | . | TGTGCCAGCAGCTTAGCTGGTCCCACAGATACGCAGTATTTT | CASSLAGPTDTQYF
TRBJ2-7 | TRBV28 | . | . | TGTGCCAGCAGTAGACAGGTTCTGAGGGAGCAGTACTTC | CASSRQVLREQYF
TRBJ1-1 | TRBV5-1 | TRBD1 | . | TGCGCCAGCCAACCCGGGGGGGACAGGACCCCCGGGAACACTGAAGCTTTCTTT | CASQPGGDRTPGNTEAFF
TRBJ2-5 | TRBV4-2 | . | . | TGTGCCAGCAGCCAAGAAGAACTAGATGGAACCCAGTACTTC | CASSQEELDGTQYF
TRBJ2-5 | TRBV5-1 | . | . | TGCGCCAGCAGCTTGATGGAGACCCAGTACTTC | CASSLMETQYF
TRBJ2-5 | TRBV28 | . | . | TGTGCCAGCAGTTTAGCCCGGGGCCCCAATTTGGCCCAGTACTTC | CASSLARGPNLAQYF
TRBJ1-2 | TRBV29-1 | . | once | TGCAGCGTCCAAACACCGAGGGACTATGGCTACACCTTC | CSVQTPRDYGYTF
TRBJ2-7 | TRBV18 | . | . | TGTGCCAGCTCCCAGACCGTTAGACTAGTCAATCGATCATCATCCTACGAGCAGTACTTC | CASSQTVRLVNRSSSYEQYF
TRBJ1-1 | TRBV18 | TRBD1 | once | TGTGCCAGCTCATCCGAAACAGGGGGTGTCGGCACTGAAGCTTTCTTT | CASSSETGGVGTEAFF
TRBJ2-3 | TRBV27 | . | . | TGTGCCAGCAGTTCCCTTAGCACAGATACGCAGTATTTT | CASSSLSTDTQYF
TRBJ1-1 | TRBV11-2 | . | once | TGTGCCAGCAGCCCTAGGGACGGCACTGAAGCTTTCTTT | CASSPRDGTEAFF
TRBJ2-2 | TRBV6-5 | . | . | TGTGCCAGCAGTTATGTCGGGGAGCTGTTTTTT | CASSYVGELFF
TRBJ2-7 | TRBV7-2 | TRBD2 | . | TGTGCCAGCAGCTTGACGACTAGCGCCTACGAGCAGTACTTC | CASSLTTSAYEQYF
TRBJ1-4 | TRBV30 | TRBD1 | . | TGTGCCTGGAGTATCGGACAGGGGGTAGAAAAACTGTTTTTT | CAWSIGQGVEKLFF
TRBJ2-3 | TRBV5-4 | . | . | TGTGCCAGCAGCCCCGGGCAAGCAGATACGCAGTATTTT | CASSPGQADTQYF
TRBJ1-2 | TRBV6-1 | . | . | TGTGCCAGCAGCATTCTCAGGAGCTATGGCTACACCTTC | CASSILRSYGYTF
TRBJ1-4 | TRBV5-1 | TRBD1 | . | TGCGCCAGCAGCTCCGGGACAGGTCAGGAAAAACTGTTTTTT | CASSSGTGQEKLFF
TRBJ1-1 | TRBV15 | . | . | TGTGCCACCAGCAGAGATATCGGGACAACCAACACTGAAGCTTTCTTT | CATSRDIGTTNTEAFF
TRBJ2-1 | TRBV5-5 | . | . | TGTGCCAGCAGCTTAACTAGAGAAGAGCAGTTCTTC | CASSLTREEQFF
TRBJ1-4 | TRBV19 | TRBD1 | . | TGTGCCAGTAGTGTCCCAGGTAGGGGACAGCAAGAAAAACTGTTTTTT | CASSVPGRGQQEKLFF
TRBJ1-5 | TRBV7-2 | . | . | TGTGCCAGCAGCTTAGTTGGACTTAGCAATCAGCCCCAGCATTTT | CASSLVGLSNQPQHF
TRBJ2-3 | TRBV11-2 | . | . | TGTGCCAGCAGCTATAACGCTCGGGGGGATACGCAGTATTTT | CASSYNARGDTQYF
TRBJ2-4 | TRBV7-6 | TRBD1 | . | TGTGCCAGCAGCCCCGACAGGGTTGGCATTCAGTACTTC | CASSPDRVGIQYF
TRBJ1-6 | TRBV9 | . | . | TGTGCCAGCAGCGCTACAGGGACGGGCTCCTATAATTCACCCCTCCACTTT | CASSATGTGSYNSPLHF
TRBJ2-2 | TRBV10-3 | TRBD2 | . | TGTGCCGCCGCCGGGACTAGCGGGAATGGGCTGTTTTTT | CAAAGTSGNGLFF
TRBJ2-7 | TRBV5-6 | . | . | TGTGCCAGCAGCCAGGACGGCAGTTTC | CASSQDGSF
TRBJ1-4 | TRBV9 | . | . | TGTGCCAGCAGCGTAGTAGACAGCCCTGCGGAAAAACTGTTTTTT | CASSVVDSPAEKLFF
TRBJ1-2 | TRBV30 | TRBD1 | once | TGTGCCTGGAGTCCCGACAGGGGGCTAAACTATGGCTACACCTTC | CAWSPDRGLNYGYTF
TRBJ1-4 | TRBV4-2 | . | few | TGTGCCAGCAGCCAAGAAGCTCTACAGGGCGAAAAACTGTTTTTT | CASSQEALQGEKLFF
TRBJ2-5 | TRBV5-6 | TRBD1 | . | TGTGCCAGCAGCCCCTGGACAGGGCGAGGGGAGACCCAGTACTTC | CASSPWTGRGETQYF
TRBJ1-5 | TRBV6-5 | . | . | TGTGCCAGCCGAGTGACGAGCAATCAGCCCCAGCATTTT | CASRVTSNQPQHF
TRBJ2-2 | TRBV6-1 | TRBD1 | . | TGTGCCAGCAGTGACCCGGGACAGGGTCCCGGGGAGCTGTTTTTT | CASSDPGQGPGELFF
TRBJ2-3 | TRBV5-1 | TRBD1 | once | TGCGCCAGCAGCTTGTACCGCAGACAGGGAAGCACAGATACGCAGTATTTT | CASSLYRRQGSTDTQYF
TRBJ1-5 | TRBV5-6 | . | . | TGTGCCAGCAGCTTGGGTAGCAATCAGCCCCAGCATTTT | CASSLGSNQPQHF
TRBJ2-5 | TRBV18 | . | . | TGTGCCAGCTCACCATTGGACAGAAGAACGTACCAAGAGACCCAGTACTTC | CASSPLDRRTYQETQYF
TRBJ1-4 | TRBV18 | . | . | TGTGCCAGCTCAACTAATGAAAAACTGTTTTTT | CASSTNEKLFF